One sample yielded the 3 T cell receptor beta chains listed below, sequenced in a study of T cell repertoires in cytomegalovirus infection. Their target antigens are unknown. TCRdb reanalysed the reads using MiXCR and keeps one entry per CDR3 protein. The profile shows fewer than 1,000,000 distinct CDR3 sequences, approximately 31% of them singletons. This sample comprised cultured CD8+ T cells from PBMCs, obtained from culture after CMV antigen stimulation. The receptors originated from a human donor in good health (CMV status not recorded). Some clones in this sample may be carry-over from other donors' samples.

On this clonotype: A junction boundary mismatches the germline segment, possibly from a read error. The rearrangement uses TRBV10-2 and TRBJ2-2; possibly TRBD2 for D (6 bases). The germline V gene has CDR1 WSHSY and CDR2 SAAADI. The CDR3 extends over 18 amino acids. The CDR3 region is CASSEPGGSGTNTGKLFF. The CDR3 nucleotides are TGCGCCAGCAGTGAGCCCGGGGGTAGCGGAACGAACACCGGGAAGCTGTTTTTT.

This chain joins TRBV25-1 and TRBJ2-3, with 7 bases identical to TRBD1. This CDR3 has 13 residues. V trimming: 4 bases; J trimming: 5 bases; junction bases outside the gene matches: 3. CDR1 and CDR2 from the germline V gene are MGHDK and SYGVNS. CDR3 nucleotides: TGTGCCAGCAGTGGAGACAGGGTAGATACGCAGTATTTT. Its protein product is CASSGDRVDTQYF.

J is TRBJ1-1 and V is TRBV7-6, with a possible D match to TRBD1 (6 bases). Germline lookup yields CDR1 SGHVS and CDR2 FNYEAQ. The CDR3 is made up of 14 amino acids. Between the trimmed V and J ends, which lost 4 bases and 1 base, there was a span of 10 bases. CDR3 bases: TGTGCCAGCAGCTCAGGGGCAGAGAACACTGAAGCTTTCTTT. Translated: CASSSGAENTEAFF.